Here is one T cell receptor (beta chain) with its context. Its antigen is still unknown. The sample originates from a study of T cell repertoires in cytomegalovirus infection. Background on the study: From public TCR beta signatures came an indication of both CMV infection and matching HLA type. Findings and caveats of the study: In two of eight donors, the top clonotype was HLA-C-restricted CMV-specific.

The V end was cut by 0 bases, the J end by 0 bases, with 12 bases between. The germline gives CDR1 SEHNR, CDR2 FQNEAQ (reference sequence). The CDR3 covers 16 residues. TCRdb reprocessed the reads with MiXCR, giving one entry per CDR3 protein. Of fewer than 130,000 distinct CDR3 sequences in the sample, around 40% are singletons; the top ten hold about 76%. The receptor was isolated from a human donor in good health (CMV status not recorded). Some clones in this sample may be carry-over from other donors' samples. The source material was CD8+ T cells from cultured PBMCs, sampled from culture after CMV antigen stimulation. V usage is TRBV7-9 and J usage is TRBJ2-7; D possibly corresponds to TRBD2 (6 bases). The CDR3 sequence: CASSLALGLSSYEQYF. For the CDR3, the DNA is TGTGCCAGCAGCTTAGCGCTGGGACTTTCCTCCTACGAGCAGTACTTC.